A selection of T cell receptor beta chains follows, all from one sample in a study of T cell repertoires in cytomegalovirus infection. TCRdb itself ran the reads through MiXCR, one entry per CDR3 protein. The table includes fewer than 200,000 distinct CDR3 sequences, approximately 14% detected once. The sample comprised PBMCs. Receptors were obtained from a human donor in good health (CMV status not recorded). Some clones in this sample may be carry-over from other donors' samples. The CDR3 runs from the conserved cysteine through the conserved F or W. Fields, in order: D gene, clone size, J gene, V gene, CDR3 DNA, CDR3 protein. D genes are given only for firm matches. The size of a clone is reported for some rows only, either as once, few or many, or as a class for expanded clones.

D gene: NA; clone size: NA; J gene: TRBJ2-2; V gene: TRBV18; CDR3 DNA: TGTGCCAGCTCCGAACGGCAGAACACCGGGGAGCTGTTTTTT; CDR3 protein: CASSERQNTGELFF
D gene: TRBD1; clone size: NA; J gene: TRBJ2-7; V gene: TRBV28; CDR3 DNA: TGTGCCAGCAGCTACAACCCTCAGGGGGCGCGATACGAGCAGTACTTC; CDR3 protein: CASSYNPQGARYEQYF
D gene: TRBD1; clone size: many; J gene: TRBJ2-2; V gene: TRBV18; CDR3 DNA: TGTGCCAGCTCACCATTCGAGAGCAGGGGGCGCCGGGGCACCGGGGAGCTGTTTTTT; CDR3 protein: CASSPFESRGRRGTGELFF
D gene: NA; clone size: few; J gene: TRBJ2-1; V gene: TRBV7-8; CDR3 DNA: TGTGCCAGCAGCTTAGATCAGTCCTACAATGAGCAGTTCTTC; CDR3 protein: CASSLDQSYNEQFF
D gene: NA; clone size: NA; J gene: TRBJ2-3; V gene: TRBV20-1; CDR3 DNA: TGCAGTGCTAGTGGGCCTCCCGGGCGCACAGATACGCAGTATTTT; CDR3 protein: CSASGPPGRTDTQYF
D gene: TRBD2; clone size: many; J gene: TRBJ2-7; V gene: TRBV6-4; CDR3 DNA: TGTGCCAGCAGTGAACTAGCGGGGGGCTCCTACGAGCAGTACTTC; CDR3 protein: CASSELAGGSYEQYF
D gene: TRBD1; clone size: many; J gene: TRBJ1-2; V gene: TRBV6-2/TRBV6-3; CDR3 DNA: TGTGCCAGCAGTTTCCAATCCGGGACAGTCTATGGCTACACCTTC; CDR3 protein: CASSFQSGTVYGYTF
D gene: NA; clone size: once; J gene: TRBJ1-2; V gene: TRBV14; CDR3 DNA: TGTGCCAGCAGCCAAGATCTGCGGCAGCAAGATGGCTACACCTTC; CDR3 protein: CASSQDLRQQDGYTF
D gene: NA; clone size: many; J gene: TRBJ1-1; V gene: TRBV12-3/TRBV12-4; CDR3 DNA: TGTGCCAGCAGTTTAGGGGGGAAGGTGACTGAAGCTTTCTTT; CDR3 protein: CASSLGGKVTEAFF
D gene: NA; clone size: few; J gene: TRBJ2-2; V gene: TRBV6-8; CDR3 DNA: TGTGCCAGCAGTTACGGAGGGATTCCCGGGGAGCTGTTTTTT; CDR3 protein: CASSYGGIPGELFF
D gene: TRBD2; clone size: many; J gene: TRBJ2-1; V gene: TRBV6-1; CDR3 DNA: TGTGCCAGCAGTGCCGCTAAAGCGGGGAGCTCCTACAATGAGCAGTTCTTC; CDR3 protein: CASSAAKAGSSYNEQFF
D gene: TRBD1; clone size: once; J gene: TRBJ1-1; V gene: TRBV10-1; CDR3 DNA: TGCGCCAGCAGGAAAACAGGGGATGCTGAAGCTTTCTTT; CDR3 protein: CASRKTGDAEAFF
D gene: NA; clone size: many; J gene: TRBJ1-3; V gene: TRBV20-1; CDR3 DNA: TGCAGTGCTAGATACGGTTCAGCCGGGGGGACCTCTGGAAACACCATATATTTT; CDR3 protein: CSARYGSAGGTSGNTIYF
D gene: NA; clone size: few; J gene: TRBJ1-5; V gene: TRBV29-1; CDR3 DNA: TGCAGCGTTGGAGGGACGTCGGGGGGCGGGTATAGCAATCAGCCCCAGCATTTT; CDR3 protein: CSVGGTSGGGYSNQPQHF
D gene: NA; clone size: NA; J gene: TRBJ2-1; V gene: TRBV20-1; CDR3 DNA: TGCAGTGCTAGAAGGGGGAGAGAGTCTGCGTATGAGCAGTTCTTC; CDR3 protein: CSARRGRESAYEQFF
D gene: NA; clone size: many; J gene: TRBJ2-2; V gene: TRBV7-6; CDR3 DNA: TGTGCCAGCAGCTTAGGGCATCGCAGAACCAACACCGGGGAGCTGTTTTTT; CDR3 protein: CASSLGHRRTNTGELFF
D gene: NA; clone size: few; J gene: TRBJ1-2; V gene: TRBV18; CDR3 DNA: TGTGCCAGCTCAGTGGCGGGGGCGAATGGCTACACCTTC; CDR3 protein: CASSVAGANGYTF
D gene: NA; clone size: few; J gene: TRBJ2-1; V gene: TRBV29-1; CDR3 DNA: TGCAGCGCCGAGGGCAGGAATGAGCAGTTCTTC; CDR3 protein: CSAEGRNEQFF
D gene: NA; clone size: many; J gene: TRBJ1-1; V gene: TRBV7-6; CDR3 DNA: TGTGCCAGCAGCCCTTTCGGACCGGGAGGAACTGAAGCTTTCTTT; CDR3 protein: CASSPFGPGGTEAFF
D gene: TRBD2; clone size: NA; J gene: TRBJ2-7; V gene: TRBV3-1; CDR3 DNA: TGTGCCAGCAGCCCCGGGACTAGAGGCTACGAGCAGTACTTC; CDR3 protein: CASSPGTRGYEQYF
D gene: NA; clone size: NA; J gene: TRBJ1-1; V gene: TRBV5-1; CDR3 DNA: TGCGCCAGCAGCTTTTACACCGGGGGCACTGAAGCTTTCTTT; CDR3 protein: CASSFYTGGTEAFF
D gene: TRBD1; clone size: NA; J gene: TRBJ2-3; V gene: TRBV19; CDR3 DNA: TGTGCCAGTAGTGCCGGGACAGGGAAAGATACGCAGTATTTT; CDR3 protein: CASSAGTGKDTQYF
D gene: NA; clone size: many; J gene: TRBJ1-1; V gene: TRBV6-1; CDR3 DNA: TGTGCCAGCAGACAAACCCATTTGAACACTGAAGCTTTCTTT; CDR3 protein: CASRQTHLNTEAFF
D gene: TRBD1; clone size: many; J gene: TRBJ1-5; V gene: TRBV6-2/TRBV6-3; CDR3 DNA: TGTGCCAGCAGTCCCTGGGACAGGGCTAATCAGCCCCAGCATTTT; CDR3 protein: CASSPWDRANQPQHF
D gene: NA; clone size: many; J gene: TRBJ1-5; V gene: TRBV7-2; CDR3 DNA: TGTGCCAGCAGCTTAGCGCGGAATCAGCCCCAGCATTTT; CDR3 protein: CASSLARNQPQHF
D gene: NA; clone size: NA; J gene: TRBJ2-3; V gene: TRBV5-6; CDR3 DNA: TGTGCCAGCAGCTTGGTTCTGCCGGCGGGGCGCACTGCACGTACGCAGTATTTT; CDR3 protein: CASSLVLPAGRTARTQYF
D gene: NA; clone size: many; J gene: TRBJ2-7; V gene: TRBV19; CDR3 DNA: TGTGCCAGTAGTAGCCCGGACAGAGTCGACGAGCAGTACTTC; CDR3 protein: CASSSPDRVDEQYF
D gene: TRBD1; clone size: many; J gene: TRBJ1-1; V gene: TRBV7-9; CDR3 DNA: TGTGCCAGCAGCACTTCGGGACAGGGGCTAGGGACTGAAGCTTTCTTT; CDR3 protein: CASSTSGQGLGTEAFF
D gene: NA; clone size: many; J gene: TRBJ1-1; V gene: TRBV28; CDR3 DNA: TGTGCCAGCAGTTCGAACTACAGATACACTGAAGCTTTCTTT; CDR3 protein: CASSSNYRYTEAFF
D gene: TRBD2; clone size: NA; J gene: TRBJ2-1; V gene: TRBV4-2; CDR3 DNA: TGTGCCAGCAGCCAGGTACTAGCGGGAGGTAACAATGAGCAGTTCTTC; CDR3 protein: CASSQVLAGGNNEQFF
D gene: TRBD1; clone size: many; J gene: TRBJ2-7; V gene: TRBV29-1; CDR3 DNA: TGCAGCGTTGTCCAGGGGGAATTTTCCTACGAGCAGTACTTC; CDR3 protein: CSVVQGEFSYEQYF
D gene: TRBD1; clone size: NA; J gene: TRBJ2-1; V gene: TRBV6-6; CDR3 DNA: TGTGCCAGCAGCCTACAGGGGGTCAGGTCCAATGAGCAGTTCTTC; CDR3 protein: CASSLQGVRSNEQFF
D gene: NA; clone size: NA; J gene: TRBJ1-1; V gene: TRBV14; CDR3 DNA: TGTGCCAGCAGCCGCCCTACGGGGGGACACACTGAAGCTTTCTTT; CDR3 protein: CASSRPTGGHTEAFF
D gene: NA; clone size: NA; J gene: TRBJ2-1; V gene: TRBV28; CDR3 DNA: TGTGCCAGCCGAAGGGATTACAATGAGCAGTTCTTC; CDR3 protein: CASRRDYNEQFF
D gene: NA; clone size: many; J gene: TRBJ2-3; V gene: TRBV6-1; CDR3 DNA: TGTGCCAGCAGCCCGACGGGTGATACGCAGTATTTT; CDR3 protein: CASSPTGDTQYF
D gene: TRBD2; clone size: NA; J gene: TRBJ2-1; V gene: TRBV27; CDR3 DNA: TGTGCCAGCACCCCGGGACTAGGAGGGCGCGAGCAGTTCTTC; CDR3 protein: CASTPGLGGREQFF
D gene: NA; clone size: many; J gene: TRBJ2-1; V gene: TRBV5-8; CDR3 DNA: TGTGCCAGCAGTGCGGGGCTCTACTCCTACAATGAGCAGTTCTTC; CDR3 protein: CASSAGLYSYNEQFF
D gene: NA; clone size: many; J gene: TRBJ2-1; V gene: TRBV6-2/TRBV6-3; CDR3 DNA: TGTGCCAGCAGCTCATTAGCAGGGAACAATGAGCAGTTCTTC; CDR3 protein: CASSSLAGNNEQFF
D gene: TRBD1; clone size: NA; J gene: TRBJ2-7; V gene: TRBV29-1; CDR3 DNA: TGCAGCGTTGAAGCGGGACAGGGACCTTCCTACGAGCAGTACTTC; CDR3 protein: CSVEAGQGPSYEQYF
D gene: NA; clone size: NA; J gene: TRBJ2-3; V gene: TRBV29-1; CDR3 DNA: TGCAGCGTTGAGGGTAGCGGTTACACAGATACGCAGTATTTT; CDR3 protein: CSVEGSGYTDTQYF
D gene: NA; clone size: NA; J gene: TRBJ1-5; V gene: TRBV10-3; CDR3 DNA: TGTGCCATCAGTGAGTCTACGCCGGGTGGCAATCAGCCCCAGCATTTT; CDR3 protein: CAISESTPGGNQPQHF
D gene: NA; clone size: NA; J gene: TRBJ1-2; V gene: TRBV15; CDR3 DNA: TGTGCCACCAGCAGAGATTATGCAGCCGCATCGGGCTACACCTTC; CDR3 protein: CATSRDYAAASGYTF
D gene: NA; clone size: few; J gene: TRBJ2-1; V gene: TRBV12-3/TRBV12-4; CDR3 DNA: TGTGCCAGCAGTTTGAAGGTTGAGCAGTTCTTC; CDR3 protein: CASSLKVEQFF
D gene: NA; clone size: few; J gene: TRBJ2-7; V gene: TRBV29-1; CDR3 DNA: TGCAGCGTCGTACCTATCGACAAAACCACCTACGAGCAGTACTTC; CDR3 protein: CSVVPIDKTTYEQYF
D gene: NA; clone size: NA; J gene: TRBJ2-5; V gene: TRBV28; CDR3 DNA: TGTGCCAGCAGCCCGTGGAAGGGGGAGACCCAGTACTTC; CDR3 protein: CASSPWKGETQYF
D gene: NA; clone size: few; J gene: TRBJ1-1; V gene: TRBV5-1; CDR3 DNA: TGCGCCAGCAGCCGAGGTAATTCTGAAGCTTTCTTT; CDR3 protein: CASSRGNSEAFF
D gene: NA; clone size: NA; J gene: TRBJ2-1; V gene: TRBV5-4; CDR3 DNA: TGTGCCAGCAGTTTGGGGGACCTCACCTACAATGAGCAGTTCTTC; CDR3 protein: CASSLGDLTYNEQFF
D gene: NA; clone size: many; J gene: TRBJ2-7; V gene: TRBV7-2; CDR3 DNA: TGTGCCAGCAGCTTTGATCCCAGCTACGCCTACGAGCAGTACTTC; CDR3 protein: CASSFDPSYAYEQYF